This T cell receptor (delta chain) was found in a study of γδ T cells in repeated Plasmodium falciparum infection. Vgamma9/Vdelta2+ and Vdelta2-negative gammadelta T cells were flow-sorted from PBMC for bulk sequencing. Trimming took 4 bases from V and 1 from J, leaving 7 bases between them. The CDR3 contains 13 residues. Germline V gene sequence: CDR1 TSWWSYY, CDR2 QGS. Both TRG and TRD chains were sequenced from each sorted sample. TCRdb redid clone calling on the multiplex PCR reads using CATT. The sample holds around 46,000 delta-chain clones; more than 1.5% are singletons and the top ten take around 24%. By proportion, this clone is large (0.1 to 1%).

This clonotype was obtained from a pool of human donors (malaria-infected and uninfected, not separated). This chain joins TRDV1 and TRDJ1, with D uncertain. Source material: gamma-delta T cells from blood. The DNA of the CDR3 is TGTGCTCTTGGGGCCCTAACCACCGATAAACTCATCTTT. This gives the protein CALGALTTDKLIF.